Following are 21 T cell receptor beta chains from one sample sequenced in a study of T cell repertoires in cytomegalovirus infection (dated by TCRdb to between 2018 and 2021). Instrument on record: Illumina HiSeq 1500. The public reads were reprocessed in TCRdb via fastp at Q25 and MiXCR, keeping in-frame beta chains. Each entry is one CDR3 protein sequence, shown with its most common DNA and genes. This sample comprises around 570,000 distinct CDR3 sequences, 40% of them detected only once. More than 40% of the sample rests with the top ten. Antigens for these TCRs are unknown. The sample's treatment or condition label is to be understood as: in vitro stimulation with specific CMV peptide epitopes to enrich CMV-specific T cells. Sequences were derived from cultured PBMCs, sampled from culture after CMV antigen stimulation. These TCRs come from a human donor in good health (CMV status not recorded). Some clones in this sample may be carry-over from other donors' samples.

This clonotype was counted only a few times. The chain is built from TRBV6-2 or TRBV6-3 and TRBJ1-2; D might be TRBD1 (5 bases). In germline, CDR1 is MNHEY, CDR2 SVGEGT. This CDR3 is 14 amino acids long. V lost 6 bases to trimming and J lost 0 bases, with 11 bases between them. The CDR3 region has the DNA TGTGCCAGCAGGCCCGGGGGAACTAACTATGGCTACACCTTC. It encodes CASRPGGTNYGYTF.

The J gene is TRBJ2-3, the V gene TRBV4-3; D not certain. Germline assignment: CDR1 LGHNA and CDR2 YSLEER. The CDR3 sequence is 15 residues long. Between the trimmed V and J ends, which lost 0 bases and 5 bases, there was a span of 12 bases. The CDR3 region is CASSQDSASRDTQYF. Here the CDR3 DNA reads TGCGCCAGCAGCCAAGATAGTGCTAGTCGAGATACGCAGTATTTT.

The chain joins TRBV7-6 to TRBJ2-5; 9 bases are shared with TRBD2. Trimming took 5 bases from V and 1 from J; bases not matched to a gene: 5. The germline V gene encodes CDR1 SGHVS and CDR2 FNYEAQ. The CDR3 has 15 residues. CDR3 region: CASSILAGTQETQYF. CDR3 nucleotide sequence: TGTGCCAGCAGCATCCTAGCGGGGACCCAAGAGACCCAGTACTTC.

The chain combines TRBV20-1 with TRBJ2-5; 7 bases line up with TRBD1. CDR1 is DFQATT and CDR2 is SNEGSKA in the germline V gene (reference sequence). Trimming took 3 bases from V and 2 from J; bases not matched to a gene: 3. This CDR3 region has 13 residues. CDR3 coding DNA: TGCAGTGCTAGCTCGGACAGGCAAGAGACCCAGTACTTC. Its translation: CSASSDRQETQYF.

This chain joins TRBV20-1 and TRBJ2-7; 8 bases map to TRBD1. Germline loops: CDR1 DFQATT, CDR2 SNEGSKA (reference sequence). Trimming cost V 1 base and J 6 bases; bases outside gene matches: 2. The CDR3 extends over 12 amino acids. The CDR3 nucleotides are TGCAGTGCTAGAGCTACAGGGGGCGAGCAGTACTTC. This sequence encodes CSARATGGEQYF.

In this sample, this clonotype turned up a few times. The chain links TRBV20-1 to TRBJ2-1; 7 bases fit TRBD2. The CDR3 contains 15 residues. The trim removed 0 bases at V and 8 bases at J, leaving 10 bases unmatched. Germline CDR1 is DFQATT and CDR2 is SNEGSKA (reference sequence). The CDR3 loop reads CSARERTSAWDEQFF. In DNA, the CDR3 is TGCAGTGCTAGAGAGAGAACTAGCGCTTGGGATGAGCAGTTCTTC.

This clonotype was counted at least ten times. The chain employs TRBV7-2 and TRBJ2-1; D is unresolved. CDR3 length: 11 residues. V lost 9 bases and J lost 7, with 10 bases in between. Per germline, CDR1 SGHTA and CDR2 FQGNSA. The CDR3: CASSLRNEQFF. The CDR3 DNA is TGTGCCAGTAGCCTCCGTAATGAGCAGTTCTTC.

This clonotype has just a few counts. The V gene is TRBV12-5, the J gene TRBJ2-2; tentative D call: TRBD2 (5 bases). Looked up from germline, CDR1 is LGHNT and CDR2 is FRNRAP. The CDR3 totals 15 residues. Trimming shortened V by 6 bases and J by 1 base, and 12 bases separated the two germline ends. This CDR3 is CASGSLAENTGELFF. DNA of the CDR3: TGTGCTAGTGGCTCGCTAGCAGAGAACACCGGGGAGCTGTTTTTT.

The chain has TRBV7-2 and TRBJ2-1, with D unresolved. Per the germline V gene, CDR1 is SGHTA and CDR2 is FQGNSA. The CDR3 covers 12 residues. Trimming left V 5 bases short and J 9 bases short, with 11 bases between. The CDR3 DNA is TGTGCCAGCAGCCCCCGTTTCCGTGAGCAGTTCTTC. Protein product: CASSPRFREQFF.

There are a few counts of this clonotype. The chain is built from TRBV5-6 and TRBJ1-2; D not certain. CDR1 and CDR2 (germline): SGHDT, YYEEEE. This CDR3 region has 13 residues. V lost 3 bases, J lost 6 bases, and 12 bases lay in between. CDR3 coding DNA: TGTGCCAGCAGCTCACCTCTTTTCAATGGCTACACCTTC. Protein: CASSSPLFNGYTF.

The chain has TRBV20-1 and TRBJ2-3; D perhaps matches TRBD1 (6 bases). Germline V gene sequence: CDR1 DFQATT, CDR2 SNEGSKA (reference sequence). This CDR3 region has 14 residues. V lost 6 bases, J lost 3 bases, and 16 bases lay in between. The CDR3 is CSATRRGPTDTQYF. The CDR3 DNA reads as TGCAGTGCCACGCGCAGGGGTCCGACAGATACGCAGTATTTT.

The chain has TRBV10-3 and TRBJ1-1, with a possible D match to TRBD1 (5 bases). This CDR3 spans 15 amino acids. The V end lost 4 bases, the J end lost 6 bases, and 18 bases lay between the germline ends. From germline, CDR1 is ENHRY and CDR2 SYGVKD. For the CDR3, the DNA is TGTGCCATCAGTGTGGAGTGGGGGGACGCGGCTGAAGCTTTCTTT. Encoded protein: CAISVEWGDAAEAFF.

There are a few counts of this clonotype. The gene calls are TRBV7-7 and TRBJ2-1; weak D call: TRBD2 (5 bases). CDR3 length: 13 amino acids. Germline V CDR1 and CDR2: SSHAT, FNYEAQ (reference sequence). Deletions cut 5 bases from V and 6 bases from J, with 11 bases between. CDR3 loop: CASSEELGNEQFF. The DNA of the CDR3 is TGTGCCAGCAGCGAAGAACTAGGCAATGAGCAGTTCTTC.

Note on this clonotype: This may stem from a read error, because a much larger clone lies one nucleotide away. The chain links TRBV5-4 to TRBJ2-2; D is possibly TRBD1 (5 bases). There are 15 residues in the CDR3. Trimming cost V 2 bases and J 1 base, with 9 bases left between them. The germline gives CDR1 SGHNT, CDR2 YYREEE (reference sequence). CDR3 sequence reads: CASSFRDWNTGELFF. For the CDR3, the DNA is TGTGCCAGCAGCTTCAGGGATTGGAACACCGGGGAGCTGTTTTTT.

As DNA, the CDR3 is TGTGCCAGCAGCTTAGCGTTGGAGGACGAGCAGTTCTTC. Its translation: CASSLALEDEQFF. This rearrangement joins TRBV7-6 to TRBJ2-1; tentative D call: TRBD2 (5 bases). The CDR3 is 13 amino acids. Trimming pared 0 bases from V and 10 bases from J, leaving 10 bases between. The V gene's germline CDR1 is SGHVS and CDR2 FNYEAQ. Full variable domain (rest looked up from reference TRBV7-6 and TRBJ2-1): GAGVSQSPRYKVTKRGQDVALRCDPISGHVSLYWYRQALGQGPEFLTYFNYEAQQDKSGLPNDRFSAERPEGSISTLTIQRTEQRDSAMYRCASSLALEDEQFFGPGTRLTVL.

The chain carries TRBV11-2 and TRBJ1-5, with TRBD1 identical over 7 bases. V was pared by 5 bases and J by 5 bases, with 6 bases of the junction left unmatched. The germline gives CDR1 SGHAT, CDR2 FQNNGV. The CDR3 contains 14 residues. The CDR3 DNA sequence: TGTGCCAGCAGCCCGGACAGGTCCCATCAGCCCCAGCATTTT. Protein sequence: CASSPDRSHQPQHF.

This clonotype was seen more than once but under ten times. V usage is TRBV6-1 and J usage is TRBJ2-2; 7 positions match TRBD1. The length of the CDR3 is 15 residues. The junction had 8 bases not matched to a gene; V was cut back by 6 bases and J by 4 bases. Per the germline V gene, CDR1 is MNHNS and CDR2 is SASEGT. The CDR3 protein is CASRVDRDGTGELFF. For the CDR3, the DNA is TGTGCCAGCAGGGTTGACAGGGACGGCACCGGGGAGCTGTTTTTT.

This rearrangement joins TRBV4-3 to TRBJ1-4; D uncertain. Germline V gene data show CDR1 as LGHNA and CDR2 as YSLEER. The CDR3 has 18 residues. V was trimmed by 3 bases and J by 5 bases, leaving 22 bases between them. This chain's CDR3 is CASSQDAPSIPPNEKLFF. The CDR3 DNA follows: TGCGCCAGCAGCCAGGATGCCCCGTCCATTCCCCCGAATGAAAAACTGTTTTTT.

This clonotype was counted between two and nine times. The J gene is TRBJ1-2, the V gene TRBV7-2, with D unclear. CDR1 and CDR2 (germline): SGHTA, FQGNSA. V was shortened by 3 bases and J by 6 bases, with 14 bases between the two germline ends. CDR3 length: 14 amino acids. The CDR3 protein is CASSFSGGGDGYTF. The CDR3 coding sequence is TGTGCCAGCAGCTTCAGTGGAGGTGGGGATGGCTACACCTTC.

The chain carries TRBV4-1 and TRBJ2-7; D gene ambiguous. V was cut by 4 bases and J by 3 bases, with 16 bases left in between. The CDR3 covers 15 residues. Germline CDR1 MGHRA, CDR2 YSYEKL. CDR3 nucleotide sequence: TGCGCCAGCAGCCGTGGGCCGGAAGATTTCTACGAGCAGTACTTC. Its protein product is CASSRGPEDFYEQYF.

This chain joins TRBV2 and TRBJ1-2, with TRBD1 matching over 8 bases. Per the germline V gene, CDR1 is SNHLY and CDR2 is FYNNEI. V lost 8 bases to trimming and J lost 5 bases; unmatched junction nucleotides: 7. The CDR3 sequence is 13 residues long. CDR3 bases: TGTGCCAGCCCCGGGACAGGCCCATATGGCTACACCTTC. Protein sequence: CASPGTGPYGYTF.